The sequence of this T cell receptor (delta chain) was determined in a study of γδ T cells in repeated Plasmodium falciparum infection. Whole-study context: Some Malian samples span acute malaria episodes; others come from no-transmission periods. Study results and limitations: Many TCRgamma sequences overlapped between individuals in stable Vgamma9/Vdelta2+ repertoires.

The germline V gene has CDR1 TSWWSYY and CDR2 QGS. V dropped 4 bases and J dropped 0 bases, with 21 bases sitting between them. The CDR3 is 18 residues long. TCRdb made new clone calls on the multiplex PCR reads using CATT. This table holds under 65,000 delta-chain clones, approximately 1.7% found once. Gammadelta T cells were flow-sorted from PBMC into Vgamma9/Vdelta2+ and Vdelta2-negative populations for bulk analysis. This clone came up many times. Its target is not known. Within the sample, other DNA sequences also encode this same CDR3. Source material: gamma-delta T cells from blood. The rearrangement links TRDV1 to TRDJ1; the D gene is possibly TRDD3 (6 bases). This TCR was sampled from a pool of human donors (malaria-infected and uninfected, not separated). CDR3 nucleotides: TGTGCTCTTGGGGTACACCTAGGCCTGGGGACCCACACCGATAAACTCATCTTT. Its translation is CALGVHLGLGTHTDKLIF.